This entry concerns a single TCR beta chain. What it binds is not known. V lost 6 bases and J lost 3; bases outside the gene matches: 2. This CDR3 has 13 amino acids. Produced via immunoSEQ multiplex PCR; TCRdb's table is partial and in-frame only. The table lists about 320,000 clones, almost 90% of them singletons. Described treatment: some 19 received Ad26.COV2.S at low or high dose, single or two shots; 5 received placebo; per-sample allocation not given. Day 63 after the first vaccine or placebo injection was the time point for sampling. Vaccine was an Ad26 vector expressing Wuhan-strain SARS-CoV-2 spike. This sample stems from a study of Ad26.COV2.S vaccination and SARS-CoV-2 variants. Overall study findings and caveats: Placebo and vaccine recipients had non-spike TCR breadth that was similar. From the TCR breadth and depth analyses, total T cell responses may have been underestimated. People given the vaccine had a wider spike-specific TCR breadth than placebo recipients did.

This sequence originates from a person between 18 and 65 years old who received the Ad26.COV2.S COVID-19 vaccine or a placebo. The material sequenced was peripheral blood, taken in a trial of Ad26.COV2.S vaccine versus placebo. The chain employs TRBV12-3 or TRBV12-4 and TRBJ2-7, with 10 positions matching TRBD1. Here the CDR3 reads CASSRTGGYEQYF. The CDR3 nucleotides are TGTGCCAGCAGCCGGACAGGGGGCTACGAGCAGTACTTC.